This TCR beta chain is drawn from a study of shared clonotypes between healthy human individuals (dated by TCRdb to 2020 to 2022). Context from the whole study: The cohort comprised a couple of women and a few men aged 18 to 49 years. The study deeply sequenced blood TCR repertoires of roughly five healthy adults to estimate repertoire size and the extent of clonotype sharing between individuals. To increase sequencing depth and limit assay-specific biases, different laboratories used diverse techniques to prepare libraries and sequence TCR repertoires. For each donor, CD4 naive and CD4 memory were each run on three plates, CD8 naive on two plates, and CD8 memory on one plate. Leukapheresis yielded between about 0.94 and 9 billion PBMCs per donor. Broad study findings and their caveats: Based on pairwise subsampling, the degree of clonotype sharing among donors was expected to be affected by sequencing depth. Even with the large sequencing depth, rarefaction of the sorted-subset datasets indicated that sequencing was incomplete. Compared with non-shared clonotypes, the clonotypes found in all four sorted-subset donors had higher generation probabilities. Naive subsets generally had larger estimated clonotype richness than memory subsets did. Because the study included only a small number of donors, the genetic and exposure-history diversity represented was limited. When a few donors were compared, the shared fraction of clonotypes was around 5% for naive CD4, 3% to 4% for naive CD8, roughly 2.5% for memory CD4, and around 0.37% for memory CD8. Sampling was restricted to blood, and TCR repertoires in tissues likely differ from the TCR repertoires found in blood.

Trimming costs V 6 bases and J 4 bases, and their ends lie 16 bases apart. The CDR3 has 15 amino acids, counting the end cysteine and phenylalanine. Here the CDR3 DNA is all that survives: 45 bases in frame from base 1. Sequences SGHTA (CDR1) and FQGNSA (CDR2) are obtained from the germline V gene. Donors were healthy HIV-negative adults with no recently reported acute infections or vaccinations. Every donor was a Caucasian adult residing in Nashville, Tennessee, USA. Magnetic negative selection was used to enrich CD4+ T cells, after which naive cells were positively selected on CD45RA and the negative fraction became the memory subset. After blood collection by leukapheresis, PBMCs were isolated using Ficoll-Histopaque density gradient centrifugation and then cryopreserved in the vapor phase of liquid nitrogen. Analytical flow cytometry was used to check the purity and quantity of every magnetically sorted T cell population. Genomic DNA was isolated from every sorted fraction and measured by UV absorbance on a Nanodrop 2000c.

A remark on this clone: Its antigen target is currently unknown. No quality values exist for individual bases; no much larger clone is one base distant.

Using the deep immunoSEQ assay, multiplex PCR amplified TCR CDR3 regions from genomic DNA. Extracted genomic DNA from each cell subset was spread evenly across all wells of several immunoSEQ 96-well plates, with each plate serving as a replicate. Each replicate PCR for sorted subsets received 150 to 250 ng genomic DNA, equal to tens of thousands of T cell genomes. Purified libraries were measured with a Qubit 3.0 fluorometer, size-checked on a Bioanalyzer 2100, and measured again with the KAPA Library Quantification kit. A separate single-read 150-cycle Illumina NextSeq 550 flow cell was used to sequence each immunoSEQ 96-well plate. The study's own analysis went as follows. Because the immunoSEQ output included only junctional sequences and no quality scores, the filtering could not be the same as the filtering used for full-length reads. Sequences were annotated with PyIR, a Python wrapper for IgBLAST v1.9, and V/J genes and CDR3 were assigned using IMGT germline references. Reads were removed for weak V/J assignments (E-value above 1e-6), missing CDR3, stop codons, out-of-frame junctions, or ambiguous translated residues. V3J clonotypes were defined as sequences sharing the same inferred V gene, J gene, and CDR3 amino acid sequence. To compute the percentage overlap between repertoires, the number of shared unique clonotypes was divided by the size of the smaller repertoire. Repertoire richness was assessed with RTK rarefaction, the Chao1 estimator, and Recon v2.1 estimates of unobserved clonotypes. Generation probabilities were computed with OLGA for all TCRbeta clonotypes obtained by the gDNA method from a few donors. The table comes from immuneACCESS by way of TCRdb, which keeps in-frame sequences with V and J called. Part of the clones is missing from these tables; in studies checked, under half for an unresolved V gene and the rest for unknown reasons. V and J calls and clone size are those listed in that table; D and trimming were worked out from the DNA. This sample holds about 2.3 million clones; approximately 93% were observed only once. The ten largest account for 0.35% to 0.45% of the sample.

The chain links TRBV7-2 with TRBJ2-1; TRBD2 is a weak D gene call, 5 bases matching. Sequencing input: naive CD4+ T cells from PBMCs. The cell subset or site label, as the study defines it: CD45RA+ positively selected. The origin of this receptor is a man between 18 and 29 years old in good health. Some clones in this sample may be carry-over from other donors' samples. The CDR3 protein sequence reads: CASRQTALVYNEQFF. The nucleotides are TGTGCCAGCAGACAAACAGCACTAGTTTACAATGAGCAGTTCTTC.